This TCR beta chain was retrieved from a study of Graves' ophthalmopathy and Graves' hyperthyroidism. Notes on the study in general: The model's prediction of ophthalmopathy progression had approximately 67% sensitivity and less than 75% specificity.

This clonotype has a count of ten or more. The target antigen is unknown. RNA transcripts were the source from which TCR beta CDR3 regions were amplified. Amplification began with first-round RT-PCR using HTBI primers, then second-round multiplex PCR was performed. TCRdb re-derived calls from the multiplex PCR reads in MiXCR, one entry per CDR3 protein. The sample has 200,000 to 250,000 distinct CDR3 sequences, just under 30% seen once. The length of the CDR3 is 14 residues. Trimming left V 2 bases short and J 5 bases short, with 8 bases between. Germline assignment: CDR1 SGDLS and CDR2 YYNGEE. Sequenced input: peripheral blood. This sequence originates from a man aged 45-60 years with Graves' ophthalmopathy. The chain couples TRBV9 to TRBJ1-6, with D tentatively TRBD1 (5 bases). The CDR3 nucleotides read TGTGCCAGCAGCGTCGGAGGGGATAATTCACCCCTCCACTTT. It codes for CASSVGGDNSPLHF.